These 8 T cell receptor beta chains share one sample of origin, sequenced in a study of blood T cell repertoires in COVID-19. This table comes from immunoSEQ multiplex PCR, and its TCRdb copy is limited to in-frame clones, with some not included. The sample gives a few hundred thousand clones, approximately 81% of which show up once; more than 6.5% is in the top ten. Sequenced sample: PBMCs or T cells enriched from blood (not recorded which). The receptors shown here come from a woman aged 50 to 60 who had been exposed to COVID-19.

This chain uses TRBV28 with TRBJ1-6, with TRBD1 identical over 7 bases. Germline values: CDR1 MDHEN, CDR2 SYDVKM. Trimming took 5 bases from V and 10 from J; bases not matched to a gene: 11. CDR3 size: 15 residues. CDR3 region: CASSAAWPGGSPLHF. CDR3 in DNA: TGTGCCAGCAGTGCCGCGTGGCCAGGGGGGTCACCCCTCCACTTT.

V is TRBV9 and J is TRBJ1-2; D is perhaps TRBD1 (5 bases). Trimming took off 4 bases at V and 0 bases at J, with 10 bases between the two ends. This CDR3 contains 14 residues. Germline CDR1 SGDLS, CDR2 YYNGEE. The CDR3 protein is CASSPWDSNYGYTF. DNA of the CDR3: TGTGCCAGCAGCCCCTGGGACTCTAACTATGGCTACACCTTC.

The V call is TRBV5-4, the J call TRBJ2-7, with 9 bases that match TRBD1. Germline trimming cut 4 bases from V and 4 bases from J; bases unmatched to any gene: 9. CDR1 SGHNT and CDR2 YYREEE come from the germline V gene (reference sequence). CDR3 length equals 15 residues. CDR3 in amino acids: CASSNPGQGRYEQYF. The DNA of the CDR3 is TGTGCCAGCAGCAATCCGGGACAGGGAAGATACGAGCAGTACTTC. Complete variable domain (other parts from reference TRBV5-4 and TRBJ2-7): ETGVTQSPTHLIKTRGQQVTLRCSSQSGHNTVSWYQQALGQGPQFIFQYYREEENGRGNFPPRFSGLQFPNYSSELNVNALELDDSALYLCASSNPGQGRYEQYFGPGTRLTVT.

The chain employs TRBV15 and TRBJ1-1, with 9 positions matching TRBD1. The CDR3 loop spans 13 amino acids. V dropped 3 bases and J dropped 9; count of bases not matched to a gene: 5. Per germline, CDR1 LNHNV and CDR2 YYDKDF (reference sequence). CDR3 amino acids: CATSRGGQGQAFF. In nucleotides, the CDR3 is TGTGCCACCAGCAGGGGTGGACAGGGGCAAGCTTTCTTT.

V is TRBV7-3 and J is TRBJ2-1; 8 positions agree with TRBD2. J was trimmed by 8 bases and V by 7 bases; bases with no gene match: 13. The CDR3 consists of 15 residues. Germline lookup yields CDR1 SGHTA and CDR2 FQGTGA. CDR3 nucleotides: TGTGCCAGCACGAAGGGCGGGGGGCCCAGGGATGAGCAGTTCTTC. It specifies CASTKGGGPRDEQFF.

The V call is TRBV2, the J call TRBJ2-1; D is ambiguous. CDR1 and CDR2 (germline): SNHLY, FYNNEI. This CDR3 is built from 14 residues. The V gene lost 4 bases and the J gene lost 4 bases, with 11 bases spanning the gap. For the CDR3, the DNA is TGTGCCAGCAGTGGTCTGAGCCCTTACAATGAGCAGTTCTTC. It yields the protein CASSGLSPYNEQFF.

CDR3 nucleotides: TGTGCCAGCAGTTACACTAGGACGAGTGAAAAACTGTTTTTT. Its protein is CASSYTRTSEKLFF. The chain is built from TRBV6-5 and TRBJ1-4, with no clear D. The CDR3 runs 14 residues. Per the germline V gene, CDR1 is MNHEY and CDR2 is SVGAGI. Trimming left V 2 bases short and J 7 bases short, with 11 bases between.

The J gene is TRBJ2-5, the V gene TRBV7-8; tentatively, D is TRBD2 (5 bases). The germline gives CDR1 SGHVS, CDR2 FQNEAQ. Trimming left V 1 base short and J 5 bases short, with 5 bases between. This CDR3 spans 12 amino acids. CDR3 amino acids: CASSLERETQYF. The CDR3 DNA sequence: TGTGCCAGCAGCTTAGAGCGGGAGACCCAGTACTTC.